A selection of T cell receptor beta chains follows, all from one sample in a study of immune characterization of retroperitoneal liposarcoma. TCRdb re-called the PCR reads through MiXCR, storing one row per CDR3 protein. Counted here are around 11,000 distinct CDR3 sequences, approximately 24% occurring once; the ten biggest clones make up around 10%. Material: blood. The receptors come from a female donor with retroperitoneal liposarcoma. Both conserved end residues are trimmed from each CDR3. The size field is filled for only some rows; it gives once, few, many or a size class.

clone_size,v_call,cdr3_aa
-,TRBV10-2,ASSGTANQPQH
few,TRBV5-5,ASSPNRTSGRSNEQF
few,TRBV6-1,ASIQTGKNFGANVLT
large,TRBV11-3,ASSFNRGEQF
medium-sized,TRBV6-1,ASTRGSLISGANVLT
-,TRBV5-1,ASSQQGNEQF
many,TRBV10-1,ASSLTGGFVKNIQY
-,TRBV12-3/TRBV12-4,ASSSGQGYGYT
-,TRBV10-2,ASSAYTSGSWNEQF
-,TRBV7-2,ASRSTSLAGQETQY
many,TRBV5-6,ASSLNVGSDTQY
many,TRBV11-3,ASSLVASQETQY
medium-sized,TRBV11-3,ASSSPTGVETQY
-,TRBV4-1,ASSHEGSGSDEQF
many,TRBV7-7,ASSYGTSGNEQF
-,TRBV5-1,ASRLRVSGELF
many,TRBV6-2/TRBV6-3,ASRRTASTDTQY
many,TRBV10-1,ASSPRVGGEQF
medium-sized,TRBV6-1,ASSPPGVAGSSYNEQF
few,TRBV5-6,ASSRKRYYEQY
-,TRBV6-1,ASSRGGLGENEQF
few,TRBV12-3/TRBV12-4,ASSFVAGGEETQY
few,TRBV27,ASSLMASGVLDEQF
-,TRBV7-2,ASSLGVITDTQY
-,TRBV6-5,ASSVSGRANSPLH
medium-sized,TRBV6-4,ASSDRGGTDTQY
large,TRBV11-3,ASSLGPGAGSYNEQF
-,TRBV14,ASSQGLAGAKNIQY
-,TRBV6-1,ASSEYASGGYGYT
-,TRBV5-4,ASSLPGTGGHGYT
few,TRBV12-3/TRBV12-4,ASSPTGDTQY
once,TRBV27,ASSSLSGVGSYEQY
few,TRBV7-2,ASSLASSGSYEQY
many,TRBV6-1,ASSDIAGGSYEQY
few,TRBV12-3/TRBV12-4,ASSTLRTGELF
few,TRBV6-6,ASSYSENTEAF
-,TRBV5-4,ASSFEGVAKNIQY
-,TRBV6-1,ASTQAPLMIEQY
few,TRBV5-6,ASSAGQGTIYGYT
-,TRBV5-5,ASSLDWLGEQY
medium-sized,TRBV12-3/TRBV12-4,ASTLAGDSVGEQY
-,TRBV12-3/TRBV12-4,ASSNRDSLT
-,TRBV6-6,ASSYPQGGHYEQY
medium-sized,TRBV6-1,ASSRKTGTGIHEQY
many,TRBV10-3,AISVERTYEQY
-,TRBV12-3/TRBV12-4,ASSLYGQGLTGELF